The 26 T cell receptor beta chains listed next were all sequenced from one sample in a study of blood T cell repertoires in COVID-19. Sequenced by immunoSEQ multiplex PCR; TCRdb stores in-frame clones only, minus some. The table includes around 400,000 clones, about 89% detected once. The sample consisted of PBMCs or T cells enriched from blood (not recorded which). The receptors were sampled from a woman in her forties who had been exposed to COVID-19.

This clone was counted a single time. The chain couples TRBV19 to TRBJ1-2; no clear D gene. V shed 3 bases and J shed 8 bases, with 13 bases lying between them. This CDR3 is built from 13 residues. CDR1 and CDR2 from the germline V gene are LNHDA and SQIVND (reference sequence). CDR3 nucleotide sequence: TGTGCCAGTAGTATCGAGGGAGTTGGAGGCTACACCTTC. It translates to CASSIEGVGGYTF.

The chain combines TRBV12-3 or TRBV12-4 with TRBJ2-7; D may be TRBD2 (6 bases). The CDR3 length is 13 residues. Deletions cut 5 bases from V and 7 bases from J, with 15 bases between. The CDR3: CASSPLSRGEQYF. The CDR3 DNA reads as TGTGCCAGCAGTCCTTTGTCCCGGGGGGAGCAGTACTTC.

The chain joins TRBV5-6 to TRBJ2-1; 10 nucleotides align to TRBD1. The V segment lost 2 bases and the J segment 7 bases; nucleotides outside the gene matches: 6. The CDR3 spans 15 residues. Germline CDR1 reads SGHDT; CDR2 reads YYEEEE. Written as DNA, the CDR3 is TGTGCCAGCAGCTTCCTGACAGGGGGCAAAAATGAGCAGTTCTTC. The encoded protein is CASSFLTGGKNEQFF. Filled out from reference TRBV5-6 and TRBJ2-1, the complete variable domain reads DAGVTQSPTHLIKTRGQQVTLRCSPKSGHDTVSWYQQALGQGPQFIFQYYEEEERQRGNFPDRFSGHQFPNYSSELNVNALLLGDSALYLCASSFLTGGKNEQFFGPGTRLTVL.

The chain couples TRBV5-1 to TRBJ2-2, with TRBD1 matching 8 bases. The CDR3 contains 15 residues. Trimming at V came to 6 bases and at J to 4 bases, leaving 8 bases not matched to a gene. The germline V gene has CDR1 SGHRS and CDR2 YFSETQ. CDR3 bases: TGCGCCAGCACCAGTGCCGGACAGGGCACCGGGGAGCTGTTTTTT. Encoded protein: CASTSAGQGTGELFF.

The chain recombines TRBV5-1 with TRBJ1-2, with 8 bases fitting TRBD1. Germline trimming cut 5 bases from V and 2 bases from J; bases unmatched to any gene: 2. Germline CDR1 reads SGHRS; CDR2 reads YFSETQ. The CDR3 is 13 amino acids. The CDR3 spells CASRYRGNYGYTF. In nucleotides, the CDR3 is TGCGCCAGCAGATACAGGGGGAACTATGGCTACACCTTC.

The V and J genes are TRBV19 and TRBJ2-7, with D tentatively TRBD1 (6 bases). Germline V CDR1 and CDR2: LNHDA, SQIVND (reference sequence). The CDR3 loop spans 15 amino acids. V was clipped by 3 bases and J by 6 bases, with 18 bases between them. CDR3 protein: CASSMLGRGSSEQYF. CDR3 DNA: TGTGCCAGTAGTATGCTTGGCAGGGGAAGCTCCGAGCAGTACTTC.

This sequence joins TRBV18 and TRBJ1-2; D gene unclear. With 5 bases removed from V and 1 base from J, the gap between germline ends came to 8 bases. The CDR3 is 13 residues long. Germline V lookup: CDR1 KGHSH, CDR2 LQKENI. In nucleotides, the CDR3 is TGTGCCAGCTCAGAGGGCCGTAACTATGGCTACACCTTC. Translated, it gives CASSEGRNYGYTF.

V is TRBV5-1 and J is TRBJ1-1; a possible D gene is TRBD1 (5 bases). The germline V and J ends were trimmed by 0 bases and 2 bases, with 11 bases remaining between them. The CDR3 loop spans 15 amino acids. Germline loops: CDR1 SGHRS, CDR2 YFSETQ. The CDR3 protein is CASSLGAGPNTEAFF. DNA for the CDR3: TGCGCCAGCAGCTTGGGGGCAGGGCCAAACACTGAAGCTTTCTTT.

The chain carries TRBV6-5 and TRBJ1-1, with a tentative D call TRBD1 (5 bases). Between the trimmed V and J ends, which lost 7 bases and 0 bases, there was a span of 9 bases. This CDR3 spans 13 amino acids. The germline CDR1 and CDR2 sequences are MNHEY and SVGAGI. The CDR3 protein is CASTPTVNTEAFF. CDR3 sequence (DNA): TGTGCCAGCACCCCGACAGTGAACACTGAAGCTTTCTTT.

This clone was seen only once. This CDR3 reads CASSSQGSSYNEQFF. CDR3 in DNA: TGTGCCAGCAGCTCCCAGGGTAGTTCCTACAATGAGCAGTTCTTC. The chain joins TRBV7-3 to TRBJ2-1; D perhaps matches TRBD1 (5 bases). This CDR3 spans 15 amino acids. Germline-derived CDR1 and CDR2 are SGHTA and FQGTGA. V lost 4 bases, J lost 1 base, and 11 bases lay in between. Variable domain in full (rest from reference TRBV7-3 and TRBJ2-1): GAGVSQTPSNKVTEKGKYVELRCDPISGHTALYWYRQSLGQGPEFLIYFQGTGAADDSGLPNDRFFAVRPEGSVSTLKIQRTERGDSAVYLCASSSQGSSYNEQFFGPGTRLTVL.

The chain combines TRBV27 with TRBJ1-2; weak D call: TRBD1 (5 bases). This CDR3 contains 14 residues. Germline values: CDR1 MNHEY, CDR2 SMNVEV (reference sequence). V was cut by 2 bases and J by 6 bases, with 13 bases left in between. The DNA of the CDR3 is TGTGCCAGCAGTTTAAGTTCAGGGAACCATGGCTACACCTTC. Translated: CASSLSSGNHGYTF.

The gene calls are TRBV11-3 and TRBJ2-7; 10 bases align to TRBD1. The CDR3 runs to 13 residues. Trimming cost V 4 bases and J 10 bases; bases outside gene matches: 7. CDR1 and CDR2 (germline): SGHNT, YENEEA. CDR3 DNA: TGTGCCAGCAGCTCCGTGACAGGGGGCGAACAGTACTTC. This gives the protein CASSSVTGGEQYF.

V gene TRBV24-1 combines with J gene TRBJ2-1, with TRBD1 as a possible D gene (5 bases). CDR1 KGHDR and CDR2 SFDVKD come from the germline V gene. The CDR3 totals 15 residues. V lost 7 bases to trimming and J lost 4 bases, with 16 bases between them. The CDR3 DNA is TGTGCCACCAGCGCCAAGGGGTCCTTTTACAATGAGCAGTTCTTC. Translating it yields CATSAKGSFYNEQFF.

This chain uses TRBV10-1 with TRBJ2-7; perhaps TRBD2 as D (6 bases). V dropped 0 bases and J dropped 3 bases, with 6 bases sitting between them. Germline V gene lookup returns CDR1 WNHNN and CDR2 SYGVQD (reference sequence). This CDR3 has 13 residues. The DNA for the CDR3 is TGCGCCAGCAGTGAGTCGGGGGGCTACGAGCAGTACTTC. It codes for CASSESGGYEQYF.

The chain joins TRBV5-4 to TRBJ2-7; TRBD1 is a possible D gene (5 bases). The CDR3 is 14 amino acids. Trimming shortened V by 4 bases and J by 2 bases, and 13 bases separated the two germline ends. Germline assignment: CDR1 SGHNT and CDR2 YYREEE (reference sequence). The CDR3 DNA follows: TGTGCCAGCAGCGCCTCCTGGGGCCCCTACGAGCAGTACTTC. Its translation: CASSASWGPYEQYF. The full variable domain, in which reference TRBV5-4 and TRBJ2-7 provide the parts outside the CDR3, is ETGVTQSPTHLIKTRGQQVTLRCSSQSGHNTVSWYQQALGQGPQFIFQYYREEENGRGNFPPRFSGLQFPNYSSELNVNALELDDSALYLCASSASWGPYEQYFGPGTRLTVT.

The chain joins TRBV7-9 to TRBJ1-2; 10 positions match TRBD1. Unmatched junction bases numbered 3, after V lost 3 bases and J lost 2 bases. This CDR3 has 15 amino acids. Germline V CDR1 and CDR2: SEHNR, FQNEAQ (reference sequence). CDR3: CASSFPGQGNYGYTF. The CDR3, as DNA: TGTGCCAGCAGCTTCCCGGGACAGGGGAACTATGGCTACACCTTC.

The chain carries TRBV5-4 and TRBJ2-3; D remains unclear. Germline CDR1 reads SGHNT; CDR2 reads YYREEE (reference sequence). This CDR3 spans 15 amino acids. Trimming took 2 bases from V and 0 from J, leaving 10 bases between them. This CDR3 is CASSLGGASTDTQYF. CDR3 bases: TGTGCCAGCAGCTTAGGCGGTGCTAGCACAGATACGCAGTATTTT.

The CDR3: CASSPTGSEPEAFF. The CDR3 DNA follows: TGCGCCAGCAGCCCCACAGGGTCTGAACCCGAAGCTTTCTTT. This chain links TRBV5-1 with TRBJ1-1; possibly TRBD1 for D (6 bases). The CDR3 length is 14 residues. CDR1 is SGHRS, CDR2 YFSETQ, per germline. Trimming stripped 4 bases from V and 8 bases from J, with 18 bases between.

This chain joins TRBV18 and TRBJ2-1, with a possible D match to TRBD2 (6 bases). Germline CDR1 reads KGHSH; CDR2 reads LQKENI. The CDR3 extends over 16 amino acids. V was clipped by 6 bases and J by 1 base, with 16 bases between them. As DNA, the CDR3 is TGTGCCAGCTCCTCCCTGGAGGGGCTTTCCTACAATGAGCAGTTCTTC. Translation: CASSSLEGLSYNEQFF.

This clone has just one count. J is TRBJ2-1 and V is TRBV19; TRBD2 agrees at 7 bases. The CDR3 covers 16 residues. Germline V gives CDR1 LNHDA, CDR2 SQIVND (reference sequence). Trimming took 5 bases from V and 7 from J; bases not matched to a gene: 14. The CDR3, as DNA: TGTGCCAGTAGTCCCCCCTATTCAGCGGGAAGGAATGAGCAGTTCTTC. Translation gives CASSPPYSAGRNEQFF.

A remark on this clone: Other DNA sequences from this sample encode an identical CDR3 as well. The J gene is TRBJ1-5, the V gene TRBV18; no clear D gene. Trimming left V 1 base short and J 0 bases short, with 7 bases between. CDR1 is KGHSH and CDR2 is LQKENI in the germline V gene. This CDR3 is 15 amino acids long. The CDR3: CASSPLGDSNQPQHF. The CDR3 region has the DNA TGTGCCAGCTCACCACTCGGGGATAGCAATCAGCCCCAGCATTTT.

This rearrangement joins TRBV10-3 to TRBJ2-7; unclear D gene. CDR3 length: 14 amino acids. V was clipped by 4 bases and J by 3 bases, with 13 bases between them. Per the germline V gene, CDR1 is ENHRY and CDR2 is SYGVKD. Here the CDR3 DNA reads TGTGCCATCAGTGGGTTGGCGGCTAACTACGAGCAGTACTTC. This encodes CAISGLAANYEQYF.

This sequence joins TRBV3-1 (or the pseudogene TRBV3-2) and TRBJ2-1, with unresolved D. The CDR3 length is 12 residues. Trimming shortened V by 4 bases and J by 5 bases, and 6 bases separated the two germline ends. CDR1 LGHDT and CDR2 YNNKEL come from the germline V gene (reference sequence). As DNA, the CDR3 is TGTGCCAGCAGCCGGGCCGACAATGAGCAGTTCTTC. Protein product: CASSRADNEQFF.

The chain carries TRBV7-3 and TRBJ2-1, with 7 bases fitting TRBD2. Losses at the gene ends were 5 bases for V and 10 bases for J; bases not matched to a gene: 20. The V gene's germline CDR1 is SGHTA and CDR2 FQGTGA. The CDR3 has 17 residues. The CDR3 nucleotides are TGTGCCAGCAGCCCTGGGGAGGGGACTGGGGCCTTAAAGGAGCAGTTCTTC. Amino acids: CASSPGEGTGALKEQFF.

This chain uses TRBV19 with TRBJ1-2, with 8 bases lining up with TRBD1. CDR3 size: 13 residues. The germline V gene encodes CDR1 LNHDA and CDR2 SQIVND (reference sequence). The V segment lost 9 bases and the J segment 4 bases; nucleotides outside the gene matches: 7. CDR3 DNA sequence: TGTGCCAGCCGTTGGGACAGGACCTATGGCTACACCTTC. Translated: CASRWDRTYGYTF.

This sequence joins TRBV5-5 and TRBJ1-1, with D possibly matching TRBD1 (6 bases). V lost 4 bases to trimming and J lost 8 bases, with 21 bases between them. The CDR3 length is 15 residues. CDR1 is SGHKS, CDR2 YYEKEE, per germline (reference sequence). CDR3 amino acids: CASSRGHPSIREAFF. CDR3 in DNA: TGTGCCAGCAGCCGGGGACATCCGAGCATAAGGGAAGCTTTCTTT.